This T cell receptor (beta chain) was retrieved from a study of somatic mutations in cytotoxic T cells in rheumatoid arthritis. A remark on this clone: What it binds is not known.

The CDR3 has 15 amino acids. V dropped 4 bases and J dropped 8 bases, with 18 bases sitting between them. Looked up from germline, CDR1 is SGHRS and CDR2 is YFSETQ. This table comes from immunoSEQ multiplex PCR, and its TCRdb copy is limited to in-frame clones, with some not included. The sample has roughly 20,000 clones, under 85% seen once; the top ten hold around 14%. The study, taken as a whole, reports: For about an eighth of the roughly 60 patients, a single CD8+ clone accounted for more than 20% of CD8+ cells.

The receptor comes from an adult with rheumatoid arthritis. The sequenced sample was CD8+ T cells sorted from blood. This sequence joins TRBV5-1 and TRBJ1-4; no clear D. Written as DNA, the CDR3 is TGCGCCAGCAGCCGGACGGTTTCAGACCAAGAAAAACTGTTTTTT. It codes for CASSRTVSDQEKLFF.